These 19 T cell receptor beta chains were all obtained from the same sample, sequenced in a study of patients and donors after allogeneic stem cell transplantation. From the RT-PCR reads, TCRdb called clonotypes with MiXCR, one entry per CDR3 protein. The sample contains about 960,000 distinct CDR3 sequences, over 15% of which appear only once. Sequenced material: blood, either unsorted or a sorted T cell fraction (not recorded which). The origin of the receptors is a human donor who was either an allogeneic HSCT recipient or a stem cell or donor lymphocyte infusion donor (not recorded which). It is not recorded whose cells these are; they may come from a transplant donor.

In this sample, this clonotype turned up a few times. The genes are TRBV13 and TRBJ2-1; D is ambiguous. V shed 1 base and J shed 4 bases, with 11 bases lying between them. CDR1 PRHDT and CDR2 FYEKMQ come from the germline V gene (reference sequence). The CDR3 sequence is 15 residues long. Here the CDR3 DNA reads TGTGCCAGCAGCTTAGACTTAGGAGTATACAATGAGCAGTTCTTC. This translates into CASSLDLGVYNEQFF.

This clonotype was recorded a few times. In DNA form, the CDR3 reads TGTGCCAGCATACAGGGAACCTACGGTGAGCAGTTCTTC. Encoded protein: CASIQGTYGEQFF. V usage is TRBV2 and J usage is TRBJ2-1; TRBD1 is a possible D gene (6 bases). Looked up from germline, CDR1 is SNHLY and CDR2 is FYNNEI. V lost 7 bases to trimming and J lost 9 bases, with 16 bases between them. The CDR3 is 13 residues long.

This clonotype was seen at least ten times. The chain carries TRBV10-3 and TRBJ1-5; D is unresolved. This CDR3 has 13 amino acids. V lost 8 bases and J 4 bases, leaving 12 bases between the germline ends. Germline V gene sequence: CDR1 ENHRY, CDR2 SYGVKD. In DNA form, the CDR3 reads TGTGCCATCCAATTGATGTTAAATCAGCCCCAGCATTTT. Protein: CAIQLMLNQPQHF.

In its sample, this clonotype was seen many times. The CDR3: CASSYKGAESYEQYF. In DNA, the CDR3 is TGTGCCAGCAGTTACAAAGGGGCTGAGTCCTACGAGCAGTACTTC. The gene calls are TRBV6-5 and TRBJ2-7; D is possibly TRBD1 (5 bases). CDR3 length: 15 amino acids. The ends were cut back, 2 bases at V and 1 base at J, with 12 bases in the middle. CDR1 and CDR2 (germline): MNHEY, SVGAGI.

With respect to this clonotype: One junction end does not reproduce the germline sequence, and a read error may be involved. The rearrangement links TRBV27 to TRBJ2-5, with a tentative D call TRBD2 (7 bases). This CDR3 is 12 amino acids long. Germline-derived CDR1 and CDR2 are MNHEY and SMNVEV (reference sequence). This chain's CDR3 is CASKGGGTPWCF. CDR3 DNA sequence: TGTGCCAGCAAGGGCGGGGGCACCCCTTGGTGCTTC.

The chain links TRBV15 to TRBJ2-1; D unresolved. The CDR3 totals 13 residues. V was pared by 0 bases and J by 9 bases, with 9 bases between. Per germline, CDR1 LNHNV and CDR2 YYDKDF (reference sequence). CDR3 residues: CATSRDPSSEQFF. The DNA for the CDR3 is TGTGCCACCAGCAGAGATCCTTCGAGTGAGCAGTTCTTC.

V and J are TRBV11-2 and TRBJ2-5, with D unclear. The germline gives CDR1 SGHAT, CDR2 FQNNGV. The CDR3 extends over 12 amino acids. V dropped 5 bases and J dropped 7 bases, with 11 bases sitting between them. The CDR3 here is CASSPSSGTQYF. The DNA of the CDR3 is TGTGCCAGCAGCCCGTCCTCGGGGACCCAGTACTTC.

V and J are TRBV7-2 and TRBJ2-3, with D uncertain. CDR1 and CDR2 (germline): SGHTA, FQGNSA. The CDR3 is 12 residues long. V lost 7 bases and J lost 6, with 11 bases in between. The CDR3: CASTLSPDTQYF. As DNA, the CDR3 is TGTGCCAGCACCCTCAGTCCGGATACGCAGTATTTT.

This clonotype was detected a few times. The chain recombines TRBV15 with TRBJ2-3, with 8 bases matching TRBD2. The J segment lost 2 bases and the V segment lost 5 bases, leaving 15 bases of the junction unmatched. The CDR3 covers 18 residues. Germline V gives CDR1 LNHNV, CDR2 YYDKDF (reference sequence). This CDR3 reads CATSFAFASGGDTDTQYF. Written as DNA, the CDR3 is TGTGCCACCAGCTTCGCCTTTGCAAGCGGGGGAGACACAGATACGCAGTATTTT.

There are a few counts of this clonotype. The genes are TRBV15 and TRBJ1-1; no reliable D call. V lost 0 bases and J 9 bases, leaving 8 bases between the germline ends. This CDR3 has 12 residues. The germline gives CDR1 LNHNV, CDR2 YYDKDF (reference sequence). Written as DNA, the CDR3 is TGTGCCACCAGCAGAGACAGGCTAAAAGCTTTCTTT. Its translation: CATSRDRLKAFF.

V and J are TRBV2 and TRBJ1-4; a weak D match, TRBD1 (6 bases). The CDR3 has 10 amino acids. In germline, CDR1 is SNHLY, CDR2 FYNNEI. V shed 10 bases and J shed 8 bases, with 8 bases lying between them. The CDR3 DNA follows: TGTGCCACCCAGGGGGAAAAACTGTTTTTT. Its translation is CATQGEKLFF.

This clonotype has just a few counts. An end of the junction differs from the germline gene, which may be a read error. The V gene is TRBV20-1, the J gene TRBJ1-1; no firm D call. CDR3 length: 13 amino acids. CDR1 is DFQATT, CDR2 SNEGSKA, per germline (reference sequence). The CDR3 is CSASQEVVTEVFF. As DNA, the CDR3 is TGCAGTGCTAGTCAAGAGGTTGTAACTGAAGTTTTCTTT.

This clonotype has more than one count but fewer than ten. CDR3 coding DNA: TGTGCCACCAGTAAAGGGGGCGGTGGCAACGGGGAGCTGTTTTTT. Amino acid sequence: CATSKGGGGNGELFF. The chain has TRBV24-1 and TRBJ2-2, with 7 nucleotides matching TRBD1. Germline lookup yields CDR1 KGHDR and CDR2 SFDVKD. The CDR3 extends over 15 amino acids. J was trimmed by 7 bases and V by 6 bases; bases with no gene match: 10.

This chain links TRBV6-1 with TRBJ1-1; D uncertain. In germline, CDR1 is MNHNS, CDR2 SASEGT. V lost 6 bases to trimming and J lost 2 bases, with 13 bases between them. This CDR3 has 14 residues. The CDR3 nucleotides are TGTGCCAGCAGCCCCCATCCCCCCAACACTGAAGCTTTCTTT. Translation: CASSPHPPNTEAFF.

The chain joins TRBV9 to TRBJ2-1, with D possibly matching TRBD1 (5 bases). Trimming removed 3 bases from V and 0 bases from J, with 10 bases in between. CDR3 size: 15 residues. CDR1 and CDR2 (germline): SGDLS, YYNGEE. CDR3: CASSAHRYSYNEQFF. Here the CDR3 DNA reads TGTGCCAGCAGCGCACACAGGTACTCCTACAATGAGCAGTTCTTC.

The chain is built from TRBV4-2 and TRBJ1-1; D not certain. Germline values: CDR1 LGHNA, CDR2 YNFKEQ. Trimming cost V 0 bases and J 1 base, with 9 bases left between them. The CDR3 has 15 residues. CDR3 loop: CASSQDLDPNTEAFF. CDR3 coding DNA: TGTGCCAGCAGCCAAGATCTCGACCCGAACACTGAAGCTTTCTTT.

In its sample, this clonotype was seen many times. This chain joins TRBV7-2 and TRBJ1-2; D is ambiguous. CDR1 and CDR2 from the germline V gene are SGHTA and FQGNSA. CDR3 length: 15 amino acids. Trimming took off 0 bases at V and 3 bases at J, with 11 bases between the two ends. CDR3 residues: CASSLAQTPYYGYTF. CDR3 nucleotides: TGTGCCAGCAGCTTAGCGCAGACACCTTACTATGGCTACACCTTC.

This clonotype was recorded at least ten times. The chain employs TRBV20-1 and TRBJ2-1; the D is unclear. The length of the CDR3 is 14 residues. V lost 4 bases and J 0 bases, leaving 10 bases between the germline ends. Germline loops: CDR1 DFQATT, CDR2 SNEGSKA (reference sequence). CDR3 DNA: TGCAGTGCTATCGGGTCGCTCTCCTACAATGAGCAGTTCTTC. This sequence encodes CSAIGSLSYNEQFF.

This chain links TRBV9 with TRBJ2-3, with 10 bases aligning to TRBD2. CDR3 length: 16 amino acids. Germline V CDR1 and CDR2: SGDLS, YYNGEE. V dropped 0 bases and J dropped 2; count of bases not matched to a gene: 3. The CDR3, as DNA: TGTGCCAGCAGCGTAGAAGCGGGGGGGCCCACAGATACGCAGTATTTT. Protein: CASSVEAGGPTDTQYF.